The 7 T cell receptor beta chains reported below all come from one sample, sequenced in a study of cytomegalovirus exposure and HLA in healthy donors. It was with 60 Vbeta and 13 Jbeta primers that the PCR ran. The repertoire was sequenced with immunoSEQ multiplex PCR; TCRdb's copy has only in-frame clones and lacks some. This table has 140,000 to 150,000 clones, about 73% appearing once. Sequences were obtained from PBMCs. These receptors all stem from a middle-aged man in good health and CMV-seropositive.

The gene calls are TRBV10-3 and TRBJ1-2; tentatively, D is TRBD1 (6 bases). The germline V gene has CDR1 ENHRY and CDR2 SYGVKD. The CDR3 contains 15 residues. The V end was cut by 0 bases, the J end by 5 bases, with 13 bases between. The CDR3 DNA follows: TGTGCCATCAGTGAGTCGCAAGGGGACACTTATGGCTACACCTTC. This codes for CAISESQGDTYGYTF.

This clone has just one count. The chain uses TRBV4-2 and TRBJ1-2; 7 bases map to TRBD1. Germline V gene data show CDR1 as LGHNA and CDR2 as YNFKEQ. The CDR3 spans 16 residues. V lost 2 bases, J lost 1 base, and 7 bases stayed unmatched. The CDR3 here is CASSQLGTVINYGYTF. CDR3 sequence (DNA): TGTGCCAGCAGCCAACTGGGGACAGTAATTAACTATGGCTACACCTTC.

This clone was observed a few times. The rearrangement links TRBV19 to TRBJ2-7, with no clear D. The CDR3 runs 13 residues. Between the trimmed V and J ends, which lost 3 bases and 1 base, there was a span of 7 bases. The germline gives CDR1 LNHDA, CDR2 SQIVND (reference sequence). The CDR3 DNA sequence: TGTGCCAGTAGTATCGCGGATTCCTACGAGCAGTACTTC. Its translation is CASSIADSYEQYF.

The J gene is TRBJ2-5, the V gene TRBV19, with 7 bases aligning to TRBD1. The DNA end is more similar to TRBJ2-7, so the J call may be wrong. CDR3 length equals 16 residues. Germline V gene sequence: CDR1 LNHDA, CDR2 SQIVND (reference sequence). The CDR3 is CASSIGPRGTSYEQYF. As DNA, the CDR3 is TGTGCCAGTAGTATAGGCCCCAGGGGGACCTCCTACGAGCAGTACTTC.

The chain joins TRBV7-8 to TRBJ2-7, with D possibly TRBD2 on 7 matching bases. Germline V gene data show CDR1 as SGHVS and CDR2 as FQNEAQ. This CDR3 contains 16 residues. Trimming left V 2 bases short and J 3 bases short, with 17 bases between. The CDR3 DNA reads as TGTGCCAGCAGCTTAAGGGACCGGGGGGCAGGCTACGAGCAGTACTTC. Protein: CASSLRDRGAGYEQYF. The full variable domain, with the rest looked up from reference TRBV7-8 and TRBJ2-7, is GAGVSQSPRYKVAKRGQDVALRCDPISGHVSLFWYQQALGQGPEFLTYFQNEAQLDKSGLPSDRFFAERPEGSVSTLKIQRTQQEDSAVYLCASSLRDRGAGYEQYFGPGTRLTVT.

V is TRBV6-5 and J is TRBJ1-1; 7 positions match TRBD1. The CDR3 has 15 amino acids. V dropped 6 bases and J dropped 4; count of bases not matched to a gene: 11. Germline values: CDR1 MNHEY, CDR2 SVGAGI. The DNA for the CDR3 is TGTGCCAGCAGCCCTAACAGGGGATGGAGCACTGAAGCTTTCTTT. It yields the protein CASSPNRGWSTEAFF.

The CDR3 DNA reads as TGTGCCAGCAGCCGAATGAGCGGATCCTACAATGAGCAGTTCTTC. As protein: CASSRMSGSYNEQFF. The chain carries TRBV14 and TRBJ2-1; TRBD2 is a possible D gene (5 bases). Trimming shortened V by 4 bases and J by 1 base, and 11 bases separated the two germline ends. Per germline, CDR1 SGHDN and CDR2 FVKESK. This CDR3 contains 15 residues.